Listed here are 20 T cell receptor beta chains from one sample, sequenced in a study of blood T cell repertoires in COVID-19. Profiling relied on immunoSEQ multiplex PCR, and the TCRdb table lists in-frame clones only, not all of them. The data contain 65,000 to 95,000 clones, approximately 86% of them singletons. The material sequenced was peripheral blood. The receptors here all came from a man in his 70s with acute or convalescent COVID-19.

CDR3 protein: CASSSSQDLYYGYTF. The CDR3 DNA is TGTGCCAGCAGTTCTTCACAGGACCTATACTATGGCTACACCTTC. The chain joins TRBV28 to TRBJ1-2, with D perhaps matching TRBD1 (5 bases). Germline-derived CDR1 and CDR2 are MDHEN and SYDVKM. The germline V and J ends were trimmed by 4 bases and 3 bases, with 15 bases remaining between them. The CDR3 loop spans 15 amino acids.

The chain carries TRBV24-1 and TRBJ2-1; 7 bases agree with TRBD1. Germline CDR1 and CDR2: KGHDR and SFDVKD. The CDR3 totals 16 residues. V shed 3 bases and J 0 bases; nucleotides not matched to a gene: 4. CDR3 loop: CATSDAGTASYNEQFF. DNA for the CDR3: TGTGCCACCAGTGATGCCGGGACAGCCTCCTACAATGAGCAGTTCTTC.

V gene TRBV3-1 (or the pseudogene TRBV3-2) combines with J gene TRBJ2-3, with 11 positions matching TRBD2. After removal of 4 bases from V and 5 bases from J, the junction contained 2 bases not matched to a gene. Germline V CDR1 and CDR2: LGHDT, YNNKEL (reference sequence). This CDR3 is built from 14 residues. CDR3 region: CASSLAGGEDTQYF. CDR3 coding DNA: TGTGCCAGCAGCCTAGCGGGGGGGGAAGATACGCAGTATTTT.

This clone was counted between two and nine times. Other DNA sequences in this sample translate to the same CDR3. The rearrangement links TRBV5-4 to TRBJ1-1; TRBD1 matches at 7 bases. J lost 0 bases, V lost 3 bases, and 2 bases had no gene match. CDR3 length: 14 residues. Germline CDR1 and CDR2: SGHNT and YYREEE (reference sequence). The CDR3 bases are TGTGCCAGCAGCTGGGACAGATTGAACACTGAAGCTTTCTTT. Its translation is CASSWDRLNTEAFF.

The rearrangement joins TRBV18 to TRBJ1-6; D remains ambiguous. Trimming removed 2 bases from V and 6 bases from J, with 8 bases in between. The CDR3 sequence is 14 residues long. Germline V gene lookup returns CDR1 KGHSH and CDR2 LQKENI. CDR3 in amino acids: CASSPAGSNSPLHF. CDR3 nucleotide sequence: TGTGCCAGCTCACCAGCAGGCTCTAATTCACCCCTCCACTTT. The complete variable domain, with remaining parts taken from reference TRBV18 and TRBJ1-6, reads NAGVMQNPRHLVRRRGQEARLRCSPMKGHSHVYWYRQLPEEGLKFMVYLQKENIIDESGMPKERFSAEFPKEGPSILRIQQVVRGDSAAYFCASSPAGSNSPLHFGNGTRLTVT.

The chain has TRBV28 and TRBJ1-3; D gene unclear. V dropped 3 bases and J dropped 2 bases, with 17 bases sitting between them. The CDR3 runs to 17 residues. CDR1 and CDR2 from the germline V gene are MDHEN and SYDVKM. CDR3 residues: CASSFTGVLMAGNTIYF. The CDR3 DNA is TGTGCCAGCAGTTTTACCGGGGTGCTTATGGCTGGAAACACCATATATTTT.

The chain has TRBV3-1 (or the pseudogene TRBV3-2) and TRBJ1-1; D is undetermined. The V gene's germline CDR1 is LGHDT and CDR2 YNNKEL (reference sequence). Between the trimmed V and J ends, which lost 3 bases and 4 bases, there was a span of 6 bases. The CDR3 totals 12 residues. The CDR3 here is CASSHSPTEAFF. Written as DNA, the CDR3 is TGTGCCAGCAGCCATAGTCCCACTGAAGCTTTCTTT.

This rearrangement joins TRBV19 to TRBJ2-1; TRBD2 aligns across 7 bases. V was clipped by 6 bases and J by 4 bases; unmatched bases: 9. The CDR3 runs to 15 residues. Germline V gives CDR1 LNHDA, CDR2 SQIVND (reference sequence). CDR3 residues: CASSLLAEAYNEQFF. CDR3 in DNA: TGTGCCAGTAGCCTCCTAGCGGAGGCTTACAATGAGCAGTTCTTC.

The chain is built from TRBV9 and TRBJ1-1; 7 bases line up with TRBD1. Germline trimming cut 0 bases from V and 0 bases from J; bases unmatched to any gene: 2. The CDR3 sequence is 15 residues long. CDR1 is SGDLS and CDR2 is YYNGEE in the germline V gene. CDR3 in amino acids: CASSVGQGVNTEAFF. The CDR3 nucleotides are TGTGCCAGCAGCGTAGGTCAGGGGGTGAACACTGAAGCTTTCTTT.

The rearrangement joins TRBV2 to TRBJ2-1; D ambiguous. Deletions cut 2 bases from V and 4 bases from J, with 12 bases between. The CDR3 sequence is 15 residues long. Germline CDR1 reads SNHLY; CDR2 reads FYNNEI. CDR3 bases: TGTGCCAGCAGTGAATTCCAACCAACTTACAATGAGCAGTTCTTC. Its protein product is CASSEFQPTYNEQFF.

This sequence joins TRBV12-3 or TRBV12-4 and TRBJ2-7; TRBD2 might be the D (5 bases). The CDR3 has 12 amino acids. V lost 2 bases to trimming and J lost 6 bases, with 8 bases between them. CDR3 coding DNA: TGTGCCAGCAGTTTATCGGGGATCGAGCAGTACTTC. Its protein product is CASSLSGIEQYF.

This clone was recorded once. The chain recombines TRBV7-9 with TRBJ2-3; maybe TRBD2 (6 bases). V lost 3 bases and J lost 3, with 10 bases in between. The V gene's germline CDR1 is SEHNR and CDR2 FQNEAQ (reference sequence). The CDR3 loop spans 14 amino acids. CDR3 in amino acids: CASSLGGRTDTQYF. CDR3 sequence (DNA): TGTGCCAGCAGCTTGGGGGGTAGGACAGATACGCAGTATTTT.

The chain couples TRBV11-3 to TRBJ2-1; TRBD2 is a possible D gene (7 bases). This CDR3 has 14 amino acids. Per germline, CDR1 SGHNT and CDR2 YENEEA. Trimming removed 3 bases at V and 5 bases at J, with 11 bases between. CDR3 in amino acids: CASSFGGPNNEQFF. In nucleotides, the CDR3 is TGTGCCAGCAGCTTCGGGGGGCCTAACAATGAGCAGTTCTTC.

This chain links TRBV19 with TRBJ1-1; D possibly corresponds to TRBD1 (5 bases). The CDR3 loop spans 13 amino acids. Looked up from germline, CDR1 is LNHDA and CDR2 is SQIVND (reference sequence). The V and J ends lost 6 bases and 3 bases respectively, with 11 bases between them. Here the CDR3 reads CASRWGEYTEAFF. The CDR3 region has the DNA TGTGCCAGTAGGTGGGGGGAGTACACTGAAGCTTTCTTT. The complete variable domain, with remaining parts taken from reference TRBV19 and TRBJ1-1, reads DGGITQSPKYLFRKEGQNVTLSCEQNLNHDAMYWYRQDPGQGLRLIYYSQIVNDFQKGDIAEGYSVSREKKESFPLTVTSAQKNPTAFYLCASRWGEYTEAFFGQGTRLTVV.

Here the CDR3 DNA reads TGTGCCAGCAGTTTAAAGTCAGGGCAATCACCCCTCCACTTT. Translation: CASSLKSGQSPLHF. The chain uses TRBV28 and TRBJ1-6; tentatively, D is TRBD1 (5 bases). The CDR3 loop spans 14 amino acids. Germline values: CDR1 MDHEN, CDR2 SYDVKM. The V and J ends lost 2 bases and 10 bases respectively, with 12 bases between them.

The rearrangement links TRBV24-1 to TRBJ2-5, with D maybe TRBD2 (6 bases). CDR3 size: 14 residues. Per germline, CDR1 KGHDR and CDR2 SFDVKD. The V end was cut by 4 bases, the J end by 5 bases, with 13 bases between. As DNA, the CDR3 is TGTGCCACCAGTGACCGGGGGACGCAGGAGACCCAGTACTTC. Translating it yields CATSDRGTQETQYF.

The chain recombines TRBV5-1 with TRBJ1-5, with D possibly TRBD1 on 5 matching bases. Germline values: CDR1 SGHRS, CDR2 YFSETQ. Trimming took 0 bases from V and 0 from J, leaving 13 bases between them. This CDR3 region has 17 residues. The CDR3 DNA follows: TGCGCCAGCAGCTTGGAGGCAGGGCCTTATAGCAATCAGCCCCAGCATTTT. Amino acid sequence: CASSLEAGPYSNQPQHF.

There are a few counts of this clone. The chain uses TRBV6-1 and TRBJ1-2, with D perhaps matching TRBD1 (6 bases). The germline V gene has CDR1 MNHNS and CDR2 SASEGT. The CDR3 contains 15 residues. Trimming left V 2 bases short and J 5 bases short, with 15 bases between. The CDR3 sequence is CASSEWTVNLYGYTF. Here the CDR3 DNA reads TGTGCCAGCAGTGAATGGACAGTTAATTTGTATGGCTACACCTTC.

This clone was seen a single time. The chain joins TRBV18 to TRBJ1-3; D might be TRBD1 (6 bases). This CDR3 comprises 16 residues. The V and J ends lost 6 bases and 0 bases respectively, with 15 bases between them. CDR1 and CDR2 (germline): KGHSH, LQKENI. The CDR3 loop is CASSPRDTSSGNTIYF. The CDR3 region has the DNA TGTGCCAGCTCCCCCCGGGACACCAGCTCTGGAAACACCATATATTTT.

The V call is TRBV6-5, the J call TRBJ1-6; perhaps TRBD1 as D (5 bases). The CDR3 consists of 15 residues. Trimming removed 8 bases from V and 8 bases from J, with 19 bases in between. The germline V gene has CDR1 MNHEY and CDR2 SVGAGI. This chain's CDR3 is CASSRTHGGDSPLHF. In DNA form, the CDR3 reads TGTGCCAGCTCCCGGACCCACGGGGGGGATTCACCCCTCCACTTT.